One TCR beta chain is described in this entry. What it recognizes is unknown. This specimen belongs to a study of cytomegalovirus exposure and HLA in healthy donors. Findings and caveats of the study: Segments of the TCR beta V type were, in most cases, productive about 87% or about 30% of the time in an earlier analysis.

Regarding donors, all were healthy bone marrow donors. Use of 60 Vbeta and 13 Jbeta primers characterized the PCR. Sequenced by immunoSEQ multiplex PCR; TCRdb stores in-frame clones only, minus some. The sample lists more than 100,000 clones; approximately 70% were seen once. V lost 6 bases, J lost 7 bases, and 5 bases stayed unmatched. Looked up from germline, CDR1 is MNHEY and CDR2 is SVGAGI. This CDR3 comprises 14 residues. The sequenced sample was PBMCs. The rearrangement links TRBV6-5 to TRBJ2-3, with 12 bases fitting TRBD1. The TCR originated in a young man in good health and CMV-seronegative. The CDR3 reads CASRPGTGGHTQYF. The CDR3 bases are TGTGCCAGCAGACCTGGGACAGGGGGCCATACGCAGTATTTT.